These 7 T cell receptor beta chains were sequenced from one sample in a study of blood T cells in healthy people across ages (dated by TCRdb to 2015 to 2017). Library prep was done by 5' RACE. Sequencer: Illumina HiSeq 2500. A second PCR of about 6 to 11 cycles was run with a J-beta primer mix and a sample-barcoded 5' primer. Clones were called with MiXCR by TCRdb after fastp trimmed the public reads at Q25, and only in-frame beta chains were retained. A single entry per CDR3 protein holds the most common genes and DNA from its merged rows. The sample table records roughly 1,800,000 distinct CDR3 sequences; approximately 50% of these occur just once. The ten largest make up approximately 2% of the sample. The sequenced material came from blood. The receptors derive from a middle-aged woman in good health.

The chain is built from TRBV9 and TRBJ2-1; 11 bases match TRBD2. After removal of 2 bases from V and 2 bases from J, the junction contained 6 bases not matched to a gene. There are 17 residues in the CDR3. Per the germline V gene, CDR1 is SGDLS and CDR2 is YYNGEE. The CDR3 DNA reads TGTGCCAGCAGCGTCTTGGCTAGCGGGGGGCCCTACAATGAGCAGTTCTTC. It is translated as CASSVLASGGPYNEQFF.

This clonotype has only a few counts. The chain has TRBV6-5 and TRBJ2-1, with D possibly TRBD2 on 7 matching bases. The germline V gene encodes CDR1 MNHEY and CDR2 SVGAGI. Trimming stripped 5 bases from V and 5 bases from J, with 16 bases between. The CDR3 contains 15 residues. CDR3 sequence (DNA): TGTGCCAGCAGTGCGGTAGGGGGGGGACACAATGAGCAGTTCTTC. It encodes CASSAVGGGHNEQFF.

V and J are TRBV6-6 and TRBJ2-3, with 16 positions matching TRBD2. This CDR3 region has 17 residues. V was clipped by 5 bases and J by 3 bases; unmatched bases: 5. Per the germline V gene, CDR1 is MNHNY and CDR2 is SVGAGI (reference sequence). The CDR3 protein is CASSPGLAGGPTDTQYF. CDR3 bases: TGTGCCAGCAGTCCGGGACTAGCGGGGGGGCCTACAGATACGCAGTATTTT.

This chain uses TRBV20-1 with TRBJ2-3; D not certain. The CDR3 contains 16 residues. The V end lost 0 bases, the J end lost 6 bases, and 19 bases lay between the germline ends. CDR1 is DFQATT and CDR2 is SNEGSKA in the germline V gene (reference sequence). The CDR3 nucleotides are TGCAGTGCTAGAGACCCTGGTGGAGCGAGGTTGGATACGCAGTATTTT. Protein product: CSARDPGGARLDTQYF.

The chain uses TRBV20-1 and TRBJ2-7; D not resolved. The CDR3 consists of 14 residues. Trimming took 0 bases from V and 4 from J, leaving 13 bases between them. Germline assignment: CDR1 DFQATT and CDR2 SNEGSKA (reference sequence). CDR3 sequence: CSARDYPEGYEQYF. CDR3 nucleotides: TGCAGTGCTAGAGACTACCCCGAAGGTTACGAGCAGTACTTC.

This clonotype was recorded a few times. Compared with germline, one end of the junction differs, possibly owing to a read error. The genes are TRBV7-9 and TRBJ2-3; maybe TRBD2 (6 bases). The germline V gene has CDR1 SEHNR and CDR2 FQNEAQ (reference sequence). The CDR3 is 15 residues long. CDR3 region: CASSLLGSGGDEQYF. The CDR3 DNA reads as TGTGCCAGCAGCTTACTCGGCTCTGGCGGGGACGAGCAGTATTTC.

Worth noting for this clonotype: A read error may be the cause here, since a much bigger clone is one base away. The rearrangement uses TRBV4-3 and TRBJ1-5; TRBD1 matches at 7 bases. The CDR3 sequence is 14 residues long. Germline V gene lookup returns CDR1 LGHNA and CDR2 YSLEER. The CDR3 protein is CASSSDRVNRPQHF. The CDR3 region has the DNA TGCGCCAGCAGTTCCGACAGGGTCAATCGGCCCCAGCATTTT.